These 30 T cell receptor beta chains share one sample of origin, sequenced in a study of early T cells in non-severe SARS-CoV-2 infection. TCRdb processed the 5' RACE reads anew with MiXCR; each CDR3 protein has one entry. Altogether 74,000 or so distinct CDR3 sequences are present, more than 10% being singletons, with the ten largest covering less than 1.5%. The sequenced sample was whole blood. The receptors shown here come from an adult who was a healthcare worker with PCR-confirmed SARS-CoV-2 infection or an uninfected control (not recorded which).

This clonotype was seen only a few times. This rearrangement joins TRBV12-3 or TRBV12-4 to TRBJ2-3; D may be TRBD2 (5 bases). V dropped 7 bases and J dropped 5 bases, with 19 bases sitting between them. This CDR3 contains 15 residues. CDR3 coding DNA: TGTGCCAGCACCCCTAGCTGGACGGGTGGAGATACGCAGTATTTT. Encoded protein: CASTPSWTGGDTQYF.

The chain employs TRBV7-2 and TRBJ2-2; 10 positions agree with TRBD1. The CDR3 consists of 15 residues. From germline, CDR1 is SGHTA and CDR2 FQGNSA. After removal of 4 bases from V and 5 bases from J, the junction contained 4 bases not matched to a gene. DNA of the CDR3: TGTGCCAGCAGCTCCCCGGACAGGGGGACCGGGGAGCTGTTTTTT. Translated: CASSSPDRGTGELFF.

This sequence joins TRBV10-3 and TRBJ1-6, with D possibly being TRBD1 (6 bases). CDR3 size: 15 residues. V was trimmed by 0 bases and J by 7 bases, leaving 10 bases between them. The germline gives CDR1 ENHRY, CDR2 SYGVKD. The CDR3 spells CAISESTGVNSPLHF. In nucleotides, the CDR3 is TGTGCCATCAGTGAGTCGACAGGAGTGAATTCACCCCTCCACTTT.

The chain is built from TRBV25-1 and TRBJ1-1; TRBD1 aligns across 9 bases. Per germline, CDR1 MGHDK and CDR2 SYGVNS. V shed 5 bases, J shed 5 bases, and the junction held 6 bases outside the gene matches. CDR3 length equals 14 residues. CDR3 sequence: CASSKGTGSTEAFF. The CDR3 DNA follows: TGTGCCAGCAGTAAGGGGACAGGGTCAACTGAAGCTTTCTTT.

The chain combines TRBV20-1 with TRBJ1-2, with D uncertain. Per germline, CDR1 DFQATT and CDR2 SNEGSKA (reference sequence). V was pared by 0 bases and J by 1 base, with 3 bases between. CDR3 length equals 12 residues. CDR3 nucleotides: TGCAGTGCTAGAGATATTAACTATGGCTACACCTTC. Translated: CSARDINYGYTF.

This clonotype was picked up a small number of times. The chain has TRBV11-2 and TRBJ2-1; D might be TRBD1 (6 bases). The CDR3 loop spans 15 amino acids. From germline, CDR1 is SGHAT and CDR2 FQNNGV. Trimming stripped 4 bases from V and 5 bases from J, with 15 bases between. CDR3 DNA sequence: TGTGCCAGCAGCTCCCCGAGGGGGAAACACAATGAGCAGTTCTTC. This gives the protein CASSSPRGKHNEQFF.

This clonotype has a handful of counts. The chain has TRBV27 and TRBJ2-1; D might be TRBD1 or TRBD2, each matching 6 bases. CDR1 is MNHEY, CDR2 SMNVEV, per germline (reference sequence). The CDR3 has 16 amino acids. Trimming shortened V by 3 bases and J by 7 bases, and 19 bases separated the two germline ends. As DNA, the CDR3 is TGTGCCAGCAGTTTCACCCTTGGGGGAGGACAGAATGAGCAGTTCTTC. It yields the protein CASSFTLGGGQNEQFF.

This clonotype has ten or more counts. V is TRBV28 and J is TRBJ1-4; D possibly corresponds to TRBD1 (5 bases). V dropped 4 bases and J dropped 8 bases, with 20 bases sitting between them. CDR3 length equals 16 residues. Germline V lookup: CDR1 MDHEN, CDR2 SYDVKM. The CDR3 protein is CASSSPPSGGREKLFF. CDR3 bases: TGTGCCAGCAGTTCACCCCCATCGGGGGGACGGGAAAAACTGTTTTTT.

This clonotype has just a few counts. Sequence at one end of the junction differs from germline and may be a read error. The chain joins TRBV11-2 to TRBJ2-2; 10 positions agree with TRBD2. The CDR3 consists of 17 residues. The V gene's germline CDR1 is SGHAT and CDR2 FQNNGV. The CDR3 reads CANSLSSGGPNTGELFF. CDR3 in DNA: TGTGCCAACAGCTTGTCTAGCGGGGGACCGAACACCGGGGAGCTGTTTTTT.

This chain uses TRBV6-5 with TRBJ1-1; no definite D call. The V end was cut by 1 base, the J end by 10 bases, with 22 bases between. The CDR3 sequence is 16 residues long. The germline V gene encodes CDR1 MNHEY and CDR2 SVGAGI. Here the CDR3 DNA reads TGTGCCAGCAGTTACTGGGCTACCCATCCACAACTCGGAGCTTTCTTT. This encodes CASSYWATHPQLGAFF.

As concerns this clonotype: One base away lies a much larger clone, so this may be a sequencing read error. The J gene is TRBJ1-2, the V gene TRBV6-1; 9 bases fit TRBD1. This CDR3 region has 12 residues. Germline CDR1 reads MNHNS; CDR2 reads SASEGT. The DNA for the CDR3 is TGTGTCAGCAGTTGGGACAGGGCAGTCTACACCTTC. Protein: CVSSWDRAVYTF.

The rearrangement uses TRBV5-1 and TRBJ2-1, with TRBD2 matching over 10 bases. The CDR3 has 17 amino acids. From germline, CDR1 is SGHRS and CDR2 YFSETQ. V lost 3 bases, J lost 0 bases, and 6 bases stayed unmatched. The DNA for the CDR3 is TGCGCCAGCAGCTCCCGTAGCGGGGGGAGCTCCTACAATGAGCAGTTCTTC. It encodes CASSSRSGGSSYNEQFF.

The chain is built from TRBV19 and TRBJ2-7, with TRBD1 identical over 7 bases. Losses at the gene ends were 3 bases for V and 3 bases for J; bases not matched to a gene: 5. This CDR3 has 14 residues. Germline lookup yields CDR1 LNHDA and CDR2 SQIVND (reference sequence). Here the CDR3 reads CASSISAGGYEQYF. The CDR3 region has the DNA TGTGCCAGTAGTATCTCCGCAGGGGGCTACGAGCAGTACTTC.

The CDR3 spells CASSLYSLNTEAFF. Written as DNA, the CDR3 is TGCGCCAGCAGCTTGTACAGCTTGAACACTGAAGCTTTCTTT. The chain couples TRBV5-1 to TRBJ1-1; D not resolved. Germline CDR1 is SGHRS and CDR2 is YFSETQ. The length of the CDR3 is 14 residues. Trimming removed 1 base from V and 0 bases from J, with 7 bases in between.

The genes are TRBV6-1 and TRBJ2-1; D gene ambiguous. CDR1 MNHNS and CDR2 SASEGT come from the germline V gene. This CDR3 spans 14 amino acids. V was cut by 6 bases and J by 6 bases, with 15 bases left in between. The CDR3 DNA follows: TGTGCCAGCAGCGCGTTACAAGGTGGCAATGAGCAGTTCTTC. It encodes CASSALQGGNEQFF.

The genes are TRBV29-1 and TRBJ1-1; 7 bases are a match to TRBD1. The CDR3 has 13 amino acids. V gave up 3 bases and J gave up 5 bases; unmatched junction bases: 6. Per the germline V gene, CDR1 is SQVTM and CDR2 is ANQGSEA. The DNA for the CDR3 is TGCAGCGTTGACCAGGGGGAGAGGACTGAAGCTTTCTTT. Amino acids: CSVDQGERTEAFF.

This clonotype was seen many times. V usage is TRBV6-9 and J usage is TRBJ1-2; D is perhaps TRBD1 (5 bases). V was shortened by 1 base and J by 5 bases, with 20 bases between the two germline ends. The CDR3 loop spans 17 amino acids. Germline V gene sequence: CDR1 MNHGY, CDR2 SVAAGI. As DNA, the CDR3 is TGTGCCAGCAGTTATTTGAGTTTTACAGGTTACCTTTATGGCTACACCTTC. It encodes CASSYLSFTGYLYGYTF.

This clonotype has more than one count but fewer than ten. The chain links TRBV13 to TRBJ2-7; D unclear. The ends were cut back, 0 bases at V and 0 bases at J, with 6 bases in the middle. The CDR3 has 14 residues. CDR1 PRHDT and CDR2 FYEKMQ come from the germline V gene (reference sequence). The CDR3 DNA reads TGTGCCAGCAGCTTAGGGACAAGCTCCTACGAGCAGTACTTC. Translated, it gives CASSLGTSSYEQYF. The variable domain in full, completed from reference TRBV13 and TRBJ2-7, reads AAGVIQSPRHLIKEKRETATLKCYPIPRHDTVYWYQQGPGQDPQFLISFYEKMQSDKGSIPDRFSAQQFSDYHSELNMSSLELGDSALYFCASSLGTSSYEQYFGPGTRLTVT.

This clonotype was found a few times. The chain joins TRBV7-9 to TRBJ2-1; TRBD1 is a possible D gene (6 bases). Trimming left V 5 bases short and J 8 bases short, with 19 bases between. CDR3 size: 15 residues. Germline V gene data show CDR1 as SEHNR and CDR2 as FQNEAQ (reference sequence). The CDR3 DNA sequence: TGTGCCAGCAGCCCTGAGGACAGAATGTCCCATGAGCAGTTCTTC. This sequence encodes CASSPEDRMSHEQFF.

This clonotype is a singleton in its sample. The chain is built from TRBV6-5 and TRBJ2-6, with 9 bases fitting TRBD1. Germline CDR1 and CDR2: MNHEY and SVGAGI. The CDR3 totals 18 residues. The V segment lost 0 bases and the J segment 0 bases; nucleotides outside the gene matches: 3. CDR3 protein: CASSYSYRGHSGANVLTF. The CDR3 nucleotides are TGTGCCAGCAGTTACTCGTACAGGGGGCACTCTGGGGCCAACGTCCTGACTTTC.

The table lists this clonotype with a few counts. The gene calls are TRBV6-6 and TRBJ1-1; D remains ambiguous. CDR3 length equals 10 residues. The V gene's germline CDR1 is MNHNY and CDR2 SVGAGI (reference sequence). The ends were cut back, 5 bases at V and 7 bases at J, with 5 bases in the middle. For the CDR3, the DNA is TGTGCCAGCAGTGGCCTTGAAGCTTTCTTT. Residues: CASSGLEAFF.

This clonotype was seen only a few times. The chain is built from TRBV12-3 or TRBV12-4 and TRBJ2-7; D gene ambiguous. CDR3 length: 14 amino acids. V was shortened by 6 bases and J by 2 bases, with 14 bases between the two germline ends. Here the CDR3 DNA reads TGTGCCAGCAGCCCAAGGGAAACCGCCTACGAGCAGTACTTC. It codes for CASSPRETAYEQYF.

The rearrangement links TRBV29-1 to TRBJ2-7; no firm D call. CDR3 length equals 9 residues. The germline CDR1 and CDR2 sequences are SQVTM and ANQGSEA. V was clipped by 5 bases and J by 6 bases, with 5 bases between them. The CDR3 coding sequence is TGCAGCGTTCACTGCGAGCAGTACTTC. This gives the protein CSVHCEQYF.

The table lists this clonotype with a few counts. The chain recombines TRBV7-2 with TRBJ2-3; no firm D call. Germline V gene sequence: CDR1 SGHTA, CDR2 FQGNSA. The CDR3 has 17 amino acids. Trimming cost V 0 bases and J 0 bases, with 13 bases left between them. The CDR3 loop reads CASSLAELWVSTDTQYF. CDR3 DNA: TGTGCCAGCAGCTTAGCGGAGTTGTGGGTTAGCACAGATACGCAGTATTTT.

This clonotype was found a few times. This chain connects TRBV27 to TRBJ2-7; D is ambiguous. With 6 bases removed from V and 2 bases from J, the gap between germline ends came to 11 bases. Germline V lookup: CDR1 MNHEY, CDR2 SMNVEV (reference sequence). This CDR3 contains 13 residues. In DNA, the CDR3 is TGTGCCAGCAGCCGCCGGGTCACCTACGAGCAGTACTTC. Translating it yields CASSRRVTYEQYF.

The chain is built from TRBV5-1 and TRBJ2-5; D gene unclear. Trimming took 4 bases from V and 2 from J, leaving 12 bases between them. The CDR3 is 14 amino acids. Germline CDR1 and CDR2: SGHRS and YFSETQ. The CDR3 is CASSLGPAQETQYF. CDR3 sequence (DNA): TGCGCCAGCAGCCTTGGGCCAGCACAAGAGACCCAGTACTTC.

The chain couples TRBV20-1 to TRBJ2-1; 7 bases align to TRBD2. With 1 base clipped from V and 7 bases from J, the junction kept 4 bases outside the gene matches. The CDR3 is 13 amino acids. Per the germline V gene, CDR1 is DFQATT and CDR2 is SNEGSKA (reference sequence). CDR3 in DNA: TGCAGTGCTAGAGTAGCGGGCATAAATGAGCAGTTCTTC. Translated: CSARVAGINEQFF.

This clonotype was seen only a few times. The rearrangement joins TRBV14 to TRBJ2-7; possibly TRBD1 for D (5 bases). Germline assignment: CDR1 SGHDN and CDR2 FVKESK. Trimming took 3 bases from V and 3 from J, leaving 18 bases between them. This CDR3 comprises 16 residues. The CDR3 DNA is TGTGCCAGCAGCCAGGCCAGTAGGACAACCCGCTACGAGCAGTACTTC. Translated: CASSQASRTTRYEQYF.

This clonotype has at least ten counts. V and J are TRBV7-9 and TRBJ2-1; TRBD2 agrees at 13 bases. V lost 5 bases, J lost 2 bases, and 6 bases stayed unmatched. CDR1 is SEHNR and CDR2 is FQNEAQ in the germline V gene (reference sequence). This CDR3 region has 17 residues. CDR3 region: CASSPGTSGVAYNEQFF. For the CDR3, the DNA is TGTGCCAGCAGCCCCGGGACTAGCGGGGTTGCCTACAATGAGCAGTTCTTC. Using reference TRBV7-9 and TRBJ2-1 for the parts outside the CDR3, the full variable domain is DTGVSQNPRHKITKRGQNVTFRCDPISEHNRLYWYRQTLGQGPEFLTYFQNEAQLEKSRLLSDRFSAERPKGSFSTLEIQRTEQGDSAMYLCASSPGTSGVAYNEQFFGPGTRLTVL.

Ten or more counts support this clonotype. As DNA, the CDR3 is TGTGCCAGCAGCGTAAGGGGGGAAGAGACCCAGTACTTC. Protein product: CASSVRGEETQYF. This sequence joins TRBV9 and TRBJ2-5, with D perhaps assigned TRBD1 or TRBD2 (6 bases each). This CDR3 spans 13 amino acids. Trimming removed 1 base from V and 3 bases from J, with 7 bases in between. CDR1 SGDLS and CDR2 YYNGEE come from the germline V gene.